This T cell receptor beta chain was observed in a study of blood T cell repertoires in COVID-19. For the study at large: Material from acute and convalescent COVID-19 was sourced from the United States, Italy and Spain.

Data came from immunoSEQ multiplex PCR; TCRdb stores just in-frame clones and leaves some out. This table has about 220,000 clones, over 75% appearing once. Symptom resolution, clearance, or two negative PCRs marked donors in Cohort 3 as recovered. The CDR3 sequence is 16 residues long. Germline V gives CDR1 SGHRS, CDR2 YFSETQ. Between the trimmed V and J ends, which lost 2 bases and 5 bases, there was a span of 19 bases. The chain has TRBV5-1 and TRBJ1-2; TRBD1 might be the D (5 bases). The sequence was obtained from a woman aged 60 to 75 who had recovered from COVID-19. Sequenced input: PBMCs or T cells enriched from blood (not recorded which). CDR3 in DNA: TGCGCCAGCAGCTTCTCAGGGCCACTCCTTGGGTATGGCTACACCTTC. Its protein product is CASSFSGPLLGYGYTF.